This TCR beta chain was sequenced for a study of T-cell memory formation after mild COVID-19. About the study: TCR clusters were mostly confined to one donor each.

CDR1 and CDR2 from the germline V gene are DFQATT and SNEGSKA (reference sequence). CDR3 size: 13 residues. TCRdb passed the 5' RACE reads through MiXCR, listing each CDR3 protein once. The sample yields 70,000 to 100,000 distinct CDR3 sequences, approximately 16% seen once. The chain is built from TRBV20-1 and TRBJ2-5; possibly TRBD2 for D (6 bases). This TCR derives from a man between 18 and 35 years old who had mild COVID-19 (a few samples of this study predate the infection). Cell type and time point are not known. Input material: PBMCs or a T cell subset sorted from them (not recorded which). The CDR3 region is CGGKLTGQETQYF. The CDR3 bases are TGCGGCGGGAAGTTGACGGGACAAGAGACCCAGTACTTC.